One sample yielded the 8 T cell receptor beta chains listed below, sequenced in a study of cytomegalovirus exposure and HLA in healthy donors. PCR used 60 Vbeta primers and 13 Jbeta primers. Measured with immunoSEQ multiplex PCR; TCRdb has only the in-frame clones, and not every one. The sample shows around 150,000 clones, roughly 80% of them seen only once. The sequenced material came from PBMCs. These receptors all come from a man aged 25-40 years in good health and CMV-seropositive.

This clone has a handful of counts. CDR3 nucleotide sequence: TGTGCCAGCAGTGACTCAGGCGGCAACAATGAGCAGTTCTTC. As protein: CASSDSGGNNEQFF. The V call is TRBV6-4, the J call TRBJ2-1; no firm D call. The CDR3 has 14 residues. Germline CDR1 reads MRHNA; CDR2 reads SNTAGT. The ends were cut back, 0 bases at V and 5 bases at J, with 8 bases in the middle.

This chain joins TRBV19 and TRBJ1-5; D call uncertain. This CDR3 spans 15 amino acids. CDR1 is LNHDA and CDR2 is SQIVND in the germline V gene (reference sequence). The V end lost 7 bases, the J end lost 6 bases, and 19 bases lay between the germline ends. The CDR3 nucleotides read TGTGCCAGTAAAGATGACTGGAGGGCGGGTCAGCCCCAGCATTTT. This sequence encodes CASKDDWRAGQPQHF.

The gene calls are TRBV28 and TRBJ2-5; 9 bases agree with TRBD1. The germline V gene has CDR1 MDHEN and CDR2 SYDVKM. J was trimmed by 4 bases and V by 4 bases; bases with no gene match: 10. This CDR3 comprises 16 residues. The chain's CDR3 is CASSSSGTGLGETQYF. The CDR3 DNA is TGTGCCAGCAGTTCCTCCGGGACAGGGCTGGGAGAGACCCAGTACTTC.

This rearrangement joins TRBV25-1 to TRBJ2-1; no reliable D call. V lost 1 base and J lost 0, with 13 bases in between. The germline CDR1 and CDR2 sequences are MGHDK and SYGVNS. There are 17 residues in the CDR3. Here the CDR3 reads CASSESPSPRSYNEQFF. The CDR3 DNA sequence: TGTGCCAGCAGTGAATCCCCCTCTCCTCGCTCCTACAATGAGCAGTTCTTC.

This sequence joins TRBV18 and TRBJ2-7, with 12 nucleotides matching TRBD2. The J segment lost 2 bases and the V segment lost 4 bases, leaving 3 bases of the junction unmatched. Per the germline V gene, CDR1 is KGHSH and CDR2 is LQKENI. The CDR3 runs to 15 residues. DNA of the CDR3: TGTGCCAGCTCACTTGGACTAGCGGGGACCTACGAGCAGTACTTC. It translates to CASSLGLAGTYEQYF.

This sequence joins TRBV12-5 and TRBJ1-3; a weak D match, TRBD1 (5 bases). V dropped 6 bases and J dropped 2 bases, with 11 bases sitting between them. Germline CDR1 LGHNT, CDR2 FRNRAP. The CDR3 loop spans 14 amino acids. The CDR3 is CASGPSGPGNTIYF. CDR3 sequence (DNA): TGTGCTAGTGGGCCTTCAGGGCCTGGAAACACCATATATTTT.

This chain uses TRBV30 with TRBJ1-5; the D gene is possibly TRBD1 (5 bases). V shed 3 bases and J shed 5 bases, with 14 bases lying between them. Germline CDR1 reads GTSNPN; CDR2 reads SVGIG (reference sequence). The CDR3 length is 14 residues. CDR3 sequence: CAWSGGIMDQPQHF. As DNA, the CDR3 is TGTGCCTGGAGCGGGGGTATAATGGATCAGCCCCAGCATTTT.

The CDR3 protein is CASSLATGIDTQYF. The DNA for the CDR3 is TGTGCCAGCAGCTTAGCCACAGGGATAGATACGCAGTATTTT. The rearrangement uses TRBV11-3 and TRBJ2-3, with D tentatively TRBD1 (6 bases). The V end lost 1 base, the J end lost 5 bases, and 10 bases lay between the germline ends. The V gene's germline CDR1 is SGHNT and CDR2 YENEEA. This CDR3 has 14 residues.